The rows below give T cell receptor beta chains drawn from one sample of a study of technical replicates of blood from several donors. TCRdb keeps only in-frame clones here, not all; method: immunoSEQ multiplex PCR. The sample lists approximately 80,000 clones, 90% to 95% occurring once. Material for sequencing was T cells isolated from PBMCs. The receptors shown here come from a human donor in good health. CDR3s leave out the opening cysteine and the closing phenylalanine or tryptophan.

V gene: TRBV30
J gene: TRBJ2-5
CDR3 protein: AWSATQGWQETQY

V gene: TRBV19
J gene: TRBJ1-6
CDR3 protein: ASSSTNPSSYNSPLH

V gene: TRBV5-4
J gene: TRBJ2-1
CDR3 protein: ASSLWWGDEQF

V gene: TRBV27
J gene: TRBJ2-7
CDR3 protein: ASSPRAAGAYEQY

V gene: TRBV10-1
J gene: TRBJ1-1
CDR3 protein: ASSEYGDTEAF

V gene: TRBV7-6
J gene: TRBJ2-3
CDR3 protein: ASSLGASSDTQY

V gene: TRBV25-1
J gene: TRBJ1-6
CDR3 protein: ASSELSSFAYSPLH

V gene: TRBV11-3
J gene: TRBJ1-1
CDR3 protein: ASSRDRVNTEAF

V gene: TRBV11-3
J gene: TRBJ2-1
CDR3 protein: ASSFSTADNEQF

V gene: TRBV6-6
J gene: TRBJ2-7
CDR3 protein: ASSYSGSGGYEQY

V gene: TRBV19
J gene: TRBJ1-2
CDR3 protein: ASSSLGGNYGYT